This entry lists 9 T cell receptor beta chains sequenced from one sample in a study of blood T cell repertoires in COVID-19. Generated by immunoSEQ multiplex PCR, the TCRdb table keeps only in-frame clones and is missing some. The sample shows about 340,000 clones, approximately 86% of them seen only once. Sequencing used peripheral blood. The receptors derive from a woman aged 55-69 years with COVID-19, enrolled during active disease.

The chain joins TRBV4-3 to TRBJ2-2, with TRBD2 identical over 8 bases. This CDR3 is built from 18 residues. The V and J ends lost 5 bases and 0 bases, in that order; junction bases with no gene match: 11. Germline-derived CDR1 and CDR2 are LGHNA and YSLEER. DNA for the CDR3: TGCGCCAGCAGCACAGAGGGCGCGGGGGGCACGAACACCGGGGAGCTGTTTTTT. Translation gives CASSTEGAGGTNTGELFF.

The V gene is TRBV10-3, the J gene TRBJ2-7; 11 bases are a match to TRBD1. This CDR3 region has 14 residues. After removal of 10 bases from V and 4 bases from J, the junction contained 9 bases not matched to a gene. Per the germline V gene, CDR1 is ENHRY and CDR2 is SYGVKD. This chain's CDR3 is CATGPGTGGYEQYF. The CDR3 DNA reads as TGTGCCACGGGACCCGGGACAGGGGGATACGAGCAGTACTTC.

This rearrangement joins TRBV5-1 to TRBJ2-2; 10 positions match TRBD1. The CDR3 runs 16 residues. Germline V gene lookup returns CDR1 SGHRS and CDR2 YFSETQ. J lost 3 bases, V lost 4 bases, and 6 bases had no gene match. The CDR3: CASSLGQGGYTGELFF. Here the CDR3 DNA reads TGCGCCAGCAGCCTAGGACAGGGGGGATACACCGGGGAGCTGTTTTTT.

This clone was seen more than once but under ten times. The V and J genes are TRBV3-1 (or the pseudogene TRBV3-2) and TRBJ2-7, with D maybe TRBD2 (6 bases). The CDR3 contains 16 residues. Trimming left V 6 bases short and J 0 bases short, with 18 bases between. Germline loops: CDR1 LGHDT, CDR2 YNNKEL (reference sequence). The CDR3 DNA is TGTGCCAGCAGGCGCTTTCGGGACTGCAGCTCCTACGAGCAGTACTTC. Amino acid sequence: CASRRFRDCSSYEQYF.

This clone was seen a handful of times. Distinct nucleotide sequences in the sample also encode this CDR3. The V call is TRBV11-2, the J call TRBJ2-5, with 9 bases matching TRBD2. The CDR3 contains 14 residues. Trimming at V came to 5 bases and at J to 2 bases, leaving 3 bases not matched to a gene. Per germline, CDR1 SGHAT and CDR2 FQNNGV. CDR3 sequence (DNA): TGTGCCAGCAGCGCGGGACTAGCTCAAGAGACCCAGTACTTC. As protein: CASSAGLAQETQYF.

J is TRBJ2-7 and V is TRBV3-1 (or the pseudogene TRBV3-2), with 7 bases lining up with TRBD1. There are 17 residues in the CDR3. CDR1 and CDR2 from the germline V gene are LGHDT and YNNKEL (reference sequence). Losses at the gene ends were 2 bases for V and 2 bases for J; bases not matched to a gene: 12. For the CDR3, the DNA is TGTGCCAGCAGCCAAACCCCCCAACAGGGGTGGACCTACGAGCAGTACTTC. Encoded protein: CASSQTPQQGWTYEQYF.

V and J are TRBV28 and TRBJ1-1, with 8 bases that match TRBD1. Germline V lookup: CDR1 MDHEN, CDR2 SYDVKM. The CDR3 runs to 13 residues. J gave up 8 bases and V 7 bases, and 9 bases lay outside the gene matches. CDR3 sequence: CASTVGTGREAFF. CDR3 DNA: TGTGCCAGCACCGTAGGGACAGGTAGAGAAGCTTTCTTT.

This clone was observed a single time. The V call is TRBV6-5, the J call TRBJ1-2, with D hard to call. The CDR3 extends over 15 amino acids. Trimming left V 0 bases short and J 0 bases short, with 8 bases between. Germline V gene data show CDR1 as MNHEY and CDR2 as SVGAGI. This chain's CDR3 is CASSYSGRSNYGYTF. CDR3 DNA sequence: TGTGCCAGCAGTTACTCAGGGAGATCTAACTATGGCTACACCTTC.

This rearrangement joins TRBV7-2 to TRBJ2-7; 8 bases map to TRBD2. This CDR3 spans 16 amino acids. V lost 4 bases to trimming and J lost 2 bases; unmatched junction nucleotides: 10. The germline V gene has CDR1 SGHTA and CDR2 FQGNSA. CDR3 in amino acids: CASSYGAGGGTYEQYF. CDR3 bases: TGTGCCAGCAGCTACGGAGCAGGCGGGGGGACCTACGAGCAGTACTTC.